The 26 T cell receptor beta chains given below trace back to one sample, sequenced in a study of cytomegalovirus exposure and HLA in healthy donors. With 60 Vbeta and 13 Jbeta primers, the PCR was carried out. Profiling relied on immunoSEQ multiplex PCR, and the TCRdb table lists in-frame clones only, not all of them. The table lists over 65,000 clones, over 75% of them singletons, with around an eighth in the top ten. The sequenced sample was PBMCs. These receptors came from a human donor in good health.

The table lists this clone with a few counts. CDR3 protein: CASSPISLNANTGELFF. CDR3 sequence (DNA): TGCGCCAGCAGCCCCATTAGCCTTAACGCGAACACCGGGGAGCTGTTTTTT. The chain links TRBV4-3 to TRBJ2-2; no firm D call. CDR3 length: 17 amino acids. CDR1 is LGHNA, CDR2 YSLEER, per germline. The V end lost 4 bases, the J end lost 0 bases, and 15 bases lay between the germline ends.

The CDR3 protein is CASAPRRADSLNSPLHF. The CDR3 region has the DNA TGTGCCAGCGCCCCAAGGCGAGCGGACAGTCTTAATTCACCCCTCCACTTT. J is TRBJ1-6 and V is TRBV18, with D possibly TRBD1 on 6 matching bases. V was clipped by 8 bases and J by 6 bases, with 23 bases between them. The CDR3 sequence is 17 residues long. Germline CDR1 is KGHSH and CDR2 is LQKENI.

The rearrangement joins TRBV7-2 to TRBJ1-3, with TRBD1 identical over 7 bases. The CDR3 length is 15 residues. Unmatched junction bases numbered 7, after V lost 4 bases and J lost 4 bases. Germline CDR1 reads SGHTA; CDR2 reads FQGNSA. The CDR3 nucleotides are TGTGCCAGCAGCTCCCGACAGGGAAGGGGAAACACCATATATTTT. It specifies CASSSRQGRGNTIYF.

J is TRBJ2-1 and V is TRBV5-1; TRBD2 agrees at 12 bases. The CDR3 is made up of 16 amino acids. In germline, CDR1 is SGHRS, CDR2 YFSETQ. V gave up 4 bases and J gave up 8 bases; unmatched junction bases: 10. The CDR3 DNA is TGCGCCAGCAGCCCAAGACTAGCGGGGGTGCTCGATGAGCAGTTCTTC. As protein: CASSPRLAGVLDEQFF.

The chain has TRBV21-1 and TRBJ2-1; the table names TRBD2, a call not compared with the DNA. TRBV21-1 is marked as a pseudogene. This CDR3 comprises 18 residues. CDR3 sequence (DNA): TGTGCCAGCAGCAAAGTCATACTAGCGGGGGGCCCCTACAATGAGCAGTTCTTC. Protein: CASSKVILAGGPYNEQFF.

The CDR3 DNA reads TGTGCCAGCAGCGTAGATCCCGGGACAGGGGGCTTGACTGAAGCTTTCTTT. It encodes CASSVDPGTGGLTEAFF. V usage is TRBV9 and J usage is TRBJ1-1; 12 bases align to TRBD1. The germline CDR1 and CDR2 sequences are SGDLS and YYNGEE. Trimming cost V 0 bases and J 5 bases; bases outside gene matches: 8. The CDR3 consists of 17 residues.

This clone appeared a few times. The chain joins TRBV6-5 to TRBJ1-5; 8 bases are shared with TRBD1. The CDR3 runs 14 residues. V was clipped by 6 bases and J by 4 bases; unmatched bases: 5. CDR1 and CDR2 from the germline V gene are MNHEY and SVGAGI. The CDR3 sequence is CASRRTGRNQPQHF. The CDR3 DNA reads as TGTGCCAGCAGGAGGACAGGGCGTAATCAGCCCCAGCATTTT.

This clone was found once. The V call is TRBV6-4, the J call TRBJ2-1; the match to TRBD1 covers 8 bases. Looked up from germline, CDR1 is MRHNA and CDR2 is SNTAGT. V was pared by 2 bases and J by 6 bases, with 6 bases of the junction left unmatched. The CDR3 has 15 amino acids. CDR3 DNA sequence: TGTGCCAGCAGTGACCGACAGGGGCGTCCCAATGAGCAGTTCTTC. Protein product: CASSDRQGRPNEQFF.

CDR3 nucleotide sequence: TGTGCCAGCAGCTTCAGCGGTACGCAGTATTTT. It codes for CASSFSGTQYF. The gene calls are TRBV5-5 and TRBJ2-3; TRBD2 might be the D (5 bases). Germline CDR1 is SGHKS and CDR2 is YYEKEE (reference sequence). The CDR3 is 11 amino acids. Trimming cost V 2 bases and J 8 bases, with 6 bases left between them.

The chain carries TRBV4-2 and TRBJ2-3; D remains unclear. Per the germline V gene, CDR1 is LGHNA and CDR2 is YNFKEQ. This CDR3 spans 15 amino acids. The V and J ends lost 3 bases and 2 bases respectively, with 12 bases between them. CDR3 sequence (DNA): TGTGCCAGCAGCCAGATTGGCGGAAACACAGATACGCAGTATTTT. It specifies CASSQIGGNTDTQYF.

The chain joins TRBV21-1 to TRBJ2-1; the listed D gene, TRBD2, was not tested against the DNA. TRBV21-1 is assigned pseudogene status. This CDR3 is built from 21 residues. This CDR3 reads CASSTRPRVSGGVYGYNEQFF. CDR3 nucleotide sequence: TGTGCCAGCAGCACCCGCCCTCGGGTTAGCGGGGGGGTATACGGCTACAATGAGCAGTTCTTC.

This chain joins TRBV7-9 and TRBJ2-7, with 7 bases aligning to TRBD1. The germline CDR1 and CDR2 sequences are SEHNR and FQNEAQ (reference sequence). The CDR3 sequence is 16 residues long. V shed 5 bases, J shed 6 bases, and the junction held 16 bases outside the gene matches. This CDR3 is CASSRQGSPKKLEQYF. DNA of the CDR3: TGTGCCAGCAGCCGACAGGGCAGCCCGAAGAAACTCGAGCAGTACTTC. The variable domain in full, completed from reference TRBV7-9 and TRBJ2-7, reads DTGVSQNPRHKITKRGQNVTFRCDPISEHNRLYWYRQTLGQGPEFLTYFQNEAQLEKSRLLSDRFSAERPKGSFSTLEIQRTEQGDSAMYLCASSRQGSPKKLEQYFGPGTRLTVT.

The chain links TRBV7-2 to TRBJ2-5, with D hard to call. This CDR3 is 13 amino acids long. V was shortened by 1 base and J by 5 bases, with 8 bases between the two germline ends. Looked up from germline, CDR1 is SGHTA and CDR2 is FQGNSA. DNA of the CDR3: TGTGCCAGCAGCTTAGTCTCCCAGGAGACCCAGTACTTC. Translating gives CASSLVSQETQYF. Complete variable domain (other parts from reference TRBV7-2 and TRBJ2-5): GAGVSQSPSNKVTEKGKDVELRCDPISGHTALYWYRQSLGQGLEFLIYFQGNSAPDKSGLPSDRFSAERTGGSVSTLTIQRTQQEDSAVYLCASSLVSQETQYFGPGTRLLVL.

The chain couples TRBV27 to TRBJ1-3; no clear D gene. V lost 5 bases and J lost 0, with 11 bases in between. Germline V lookup: CDR1 MNHEY, CDR2 SMNVEV (reference sequence). The CDR3 covers 15 residues. The CDR3 nucleotides read TGTGCCAGCAGTCCGACACGTTCCTCTGGAAACACCATATATTTT. Residues: CASSPTRSSGNTIYF.

The chain joins TRBV7-8 to TRBJ2-4; D possibly corresponds to TRBD1 (6 bases). Germline V CDR1 and CDR2: SGHVS, FQNEAQ. V lost 6 bases, J lost 0 bases, and 15 bases lay in between. The CDR3 sequence is 16 residues long. DNA for the CDR3: TGTGCCAGCAGACCCCCAGGGGAAATAGCCAAAAACATTCAGTACTTC. Translation: CASRPPGEIAKNIQYF.

The rearrangement uses TRBV6-1 and TRBJ2-7; D unclear. This CDR3 has 14 amino acids. CDR1 and CDR2 (germline): MNHNS, SASEGT. V was cut by 0 bases and J by 1 base, with 7 bases left in between. The CDR3 loop is CASSEATGSYEQYF. The CDR3 DNA reads as TGTGCCAGCAGTGAAGCGACCGGGTCCTACGAGCAGTACTTC.

The gene calls are TRBV6-1 and TRBJ1-4; 8 bases match TRBD1. The V gene's germline CDR1 is MNHNS and CDR2 SASEGT. The CDR3 runs 15 residues. V trimming: 4 bases; J trimming: 8 bases; junction bases outside the gene matches: 9. CDR3 residues: CASSARDRPGEKLFF. The CDR3 bases are TGTGCCAGCAGTGCCCGGGACAGGCCAGGCGAAAAACTGTTTTTT.

The rearrangement links TRBV19 to TRBJ1-1, with TRBD1 matching 9 bases. CDR3 size: 16 residues. Trimming took 4 bases from V and 1 from J; bases not matched to a gene: 7. CDR1 and CDR2 (germline): LNHDA, SQIVND (reference sequence). The CDR3 sequence: CASSTTLGQGNTEAFF. CDR3 in DNA: TGTGCCAGTAGTACGACCCTGGGACAGGGGAACACTGAAGCTTTCTTT. The full variable domain, completed using reference TRBV19 and TRBJ1-1, is DGGITQSPKYLFRKEGQNVTLSCEQNLNHDAMYWYRQDPGQGLRLIYYSQIVNDFQKGDIAEGYSVSREKKESFPLTVTSAQKNPTAFYLCASSTTLGQGNTEAFFGQGTRLTVV.

This chain links TRBV5-4 with TRBJ2-3, with 13 bases aligning to TRBD2. Per germline, CDR1 SGHNT and CDR2 YYREEE (reference sequence). The junction had 8 bases not matched to a gene; V was cut back by 4 bases and J by 6 bases. The CDR3 length is 16 residues. The CDR3 reads CASSPNRLAGGDTQYF. The DNA for the CDR3 is TGTGCCAGCAGCCCAAATCGACTAGCGGGGGGCGATACGCAGTATTTT.

V is TRBV11-2 and J is TRBJ2-2; no clear D. V lost 5 bases to trimming and J lost 6 bases, with 7 bases between them. CDR3 length: 12 residues. The germline CDR1 and CDR2 sequences are SGHAT and FQNNGV. CDR3 protein: CASSRSAGELFF. The CDR3 coding sequence is TGTGCCAGCAGCCGTTCCGCCGGGGAGCTGTTTTTT.

The gene calls are TRBV28 and TRBJ1-5; D is perhaps TRBD1 (5 bases). V was pared by 2 bases and J by 2 bases, with 7 bases between. The CDR3 spans 14 residues. Germline CDR1 is MDHEN and CDR2 is SYDVKM. The CDR3 protein is CASSLVRGNQPQHF. The DNA of the CDR3 is TGTGCCAGCAGTTTAGTCAGGGGCAATCAGCCCCAGCATTTT.

The chain is built from TRBV5-1 and TRBJ2-7; no clear D. Trimming removed 0 bases from V and 0 bases from J, with 10 bases in between. CDR1 is SGHRS and CDR2 is YFSETQ in the germline V gene. This CDR3 has 15 residues. The DNA for the CDR3 is TGCGCCAGCAGCTTGGTAACTGATAGCTCCTACGAGCAGTACTTC. It is translated as CASSLVTDSSYEQYF.

This clone turned up a few times. This rearrangement joins TRBV2 to TRBJ1-1; D possibly corresponds to TRBD1 (5 bases). This CDR3 region has 13 residues. CDR1 is SNHLY, CDR2 FYNNEI, per germline. Trimming pared 5 bases from V and 4 bases from J, leaving 11 bases between. CDR3 sequence: CASSYRPATEAFF. DNA for the CDR3: TGTGCCAGCAGTTACAGGCCGGCCACTGAAGCTTTCTTT.

This chain links TRBV7-9 with TRBJ1-4, with TRBD1 identical over 8 bases. The CDR3 runs 15 residues. The V segment lost 4 bases and the J segment 7 bases; nucleotides outside the gene matches: 8. Germline CDR1 reads SEHNR; CDR2 reads FQNEAQ (reference sequence). The DNA of the CDR3 is TGTGCCAGCAGCTCCGACAGGGGCGCGGGTGAAAAACTGTTTTTT. Amino acid sequence: CASSSDRGAGEKLFF.

This clone has only a few counts. This chain joins TRBV19 and TRBJ1-5, with 8 bases identical to TRBD1. Germline V gives CDR1 LNHDA, CDR2 SQIVND (reference sequence). This CDR3 is 18 amino acids long. V lost 3 bases, J lost 6 bases, and 16 bases stayed unmatched. CDR3 nucleotides: TGTGCCAGTAGTATTTTCTCTGGACAGGGTTTAATGGGTCAGCCCCAGCATTTT. This gives the protein CASSIFSGQGLMGQPQHF.

The sample holds one count of this clone. The chain joins TRBV5-4 to TRBJ2-1, with TRBD2 matching 9 bases. The CDR3 extends over 16 amino acids. The V gene end was trimmed by 2 bases and the J gene end by 3 bases; junction bases not matched to a gene: 6. Per germline, CDR1 SGHNT and CDR2 YYREEE (reference sequence). The CDR3 nucleotides read TGTGCCAGCAGCTTATCTAGCGGGGAAGGCTACAATGAGCAGTTCTTC. Protein product: CASSLSSGEGYNEQFF.